One and the same sample provided the 10 T cell receptor beta chains below, sequenced in a study of breast tumors, draining lymph nodes, adjacent tissues. TCRdb called the multiplex PCR reads again in MiXCR, with one record for every CDR3 protein. The sample lists nearly 200,000 distinct CDR3 sequences, 31% seen once, with more than 4% in the top ten. Axillary draining lymph nodes of breast cancer patients supplied the node samples. The sample comprised axillary lymph node tissue. Receptors originate from a female donor with breast cancer. Some clones in this sample may be carry-over from other donors' samples.

There are many counts of this clonotype. CDR3 nucleotides: TGTGCCAGCAGTCTTTTGACAGGTCGAGGGATGTCCTACGAGCAGTACTTC. This translates into CASSLLTGRGMSYEQYF. The chain employs TRBV11-2 and TRBJ2-7; D perhaps matches TRBD1 (6 bases). The CDR3 sequence is 17 residues long. CDR1 and CDR2 (germline): SGHAT, FQNNGV. V shed 6 bases and J shed 1 base, with 22 bases lying between them.

This clonotype occurred many times. This chain links TRBV12-3 or TRBV12-4 with TRBJ2-5; D uncertain. The CDR3 spans 13 residues. Trimming left V 6 bases short and J 0 bases short, with 8 bases between. This CDR3 reads CASSPEYQETQYF. DNA for the CDR3: TGTGCCAGCAGCCCGGAGTACCAAGAGACCCAGTACTTC.

The chain uses TRBV6-2 or TRBV6-3 and TRBJ2-1; 10 nucleotides line up with TRBD2. The germline V gene encodes CDR1 MNHEY and CDR2 SVGEGT. V lost 7 bases and J lost 7; bases outside the gene matches: 16. This CDR3 has 17 residues. CDR3 sequence (DNA): TGTGCCAGCACCCCTATTACTAGCGGGGTCAAAAGGAATGAGCAGTTCTTC. This encodes CASTPITSGVKRNEQFF.

This clonotype was counted a few times. The genes are TRBV11-2 and TRBJ1-1; 9 bases fit TRBD1. CDR1 is SGHAT, CDR2 FQNNGV, per germline. This CDR3 region has 13 residues. Trimming took 5 bases from V and 6 from J; bases not matched to a gene: 4. The CDR3, as DNA: TGTGCCAGCAGCCAGGACAGGGGCCCTGAAGCTTTCTTT. This encodes CASSQDRGPEAFF.

This clonotype came up many times. This rearrangement joins TRBV7-8 to TRBJ2-7; maybe TRBD2 (6 bases). The CDR3 spans 15 residues. V shed 3 bases and J shed 6 bases, with 18 bases lying between them. CDR1 is SGHVS and CDR2 is FQNEAQ in the germline V gene. The CDR3, as DNA: TGTGCCAGCAGCTTCGGAGGGGCTAGGGGCGGCGAGCAGTACTTC. It is translated as CASSFGGARGGEQYF.

At least ten counts were recorded for this clonotype. The chain links TRBV6-1 to TRBJ2-1, with D possibly TRBD2 on 6 matching bases. Germline CDR1 reads MNHNS; CDR2 reads SASEGT. The CDR3 runs 13 residues. Deletions cut 7 bases from V and 1 base from J, with 8 bases between. The CDR3: CASILASYNEQFF. The CDR3 region has the DNA TGTGCCAGCATACTAGCTTCCTACAATGAGCAGTTCTTC.

This clonotype appeared many times. The rearrangement joins TRBV20-1 to TRBJ2-5, with 9 positions matching TRBD1. With V trimmed by 6 bases and J by 4 bases, 6 bases remained unmatched. CDR3 size: 13 residues. The germline V gene encodes CDR1 DFQATT and CDR2 SNEGSKA (reference sequence). DNA of the CDR3: TGCAGTGCCACACACAGGGGGCTAGAGACCCAGTACTTC. Its translation: CSATHRGLETQYF.

The rearrangement links TRBV7-3 to TRBJ2-3, with 13 bases matching TRBD2. The CDR3 extends over 17 amino acids. Germline V CDR1 and CDR2: SGHTA, FQGTGA. V shed 6 bases, J shed 5 bases, and the junction held 11 bases outside the gene matches. CDR3 coding DNA: TGTGCCAGCAGTTTTCGGACTAGCGGGAGTGTTAGAGATACGCAGTATTTT. It encodes CASSFRTSGSVRDTQYF.

Remarks on this clonotype: With a much larger clone just one base away, this may be a read error. This chain links TRBV9 with TRBJ2-1, with D perhaps matching TRBD2 (5 bases). Germline V gives CDR1 SGDLS, CDR2 YYNGEE. V dropped 0 bases and J dropped 9 bases, with 16 bases sitting between them. This CDR3 contains 15 residues. The CDR3 here is CASSVGRRAHSEQFF. CDR3 coding DNA: TGTGCCAGCAGCGTAGGTCGGCGGGCTCACAGTGAGCAGTTCTTC.

This clonotype was counted between two and nine times. It may be a read error: a sequence one base away is much more abundant. The chain is built from TRBV9 and TRBJ1-3; D not resolved. Per germline, CDR1 SGDLS and CDR2 YYNGEE. The CDR3 consists of 14 residues. The CDR3 nucleotides are TGTGCCAGCGGCGTAGAAGTCTCTGGAAACACCATATATTTT. Amino acid sequence: CASGVEVSGNTIYF.